This T cell receptor (beta chain) was obtained from a study of T cell responses to AZD1222 COVID-19 vaccine. Study outcomes and limitations: The sample set comprised mostly white British donors with more females, and clonal diversity was possibly underestimated.

With respect to this clone: The target antigen is unknown.

Sequenced by immunoSEQ multiplex PCR; TCRdb stores in-frame clones only, minus some. The sample has 130,000 to 150,000 clones, around 91% seen once; the top ten hold 4% to 6%. This clonotype originated in an adult in good health. This specimen consisted of peripheral blood, obtained on day 0 of AZD1222 vaccination.

CDR3 in DNA: TGTGCCAGCAGTTTTAGCGCAGGGAGGCAGCCCCAGCATTTT. Its protein is CASSFSAGRQPQHF. The rearrangement joins TRBV28 to TRBJ1-5; a weak D match, TRBD1 (5 bases). V was cut by 3 bases and J by 7 bases, with 13 bases left in between. CDR1 is MDHEN, CDR2 SYDVKM, per germline. This CDR3 has 14 residues.